These T cell receptor beta chains were read from a single sample in a study of blood T cell repertoires in COVID-19. Data came from immunoSEQ multiplex PCR; TCRdb stores just in-frame clones and leaves some out. The data show about 78,000 clones, less than 95% seen once. The sequencing sample was made of peripheral blood. These receptors were taken from a woman aged 45-65 years in a cohort sampled during active COVID-19. CDR3s include the opening cysteine and the closing phenylalanine or tryptophan. D genes are given only for firm matches. Part of the rows lack a size; the others show once, few, many or a class for expanded clones.

d_call,j_call,clone_size,v_call,cdr3_length,cdr3_aa,cdr3_nt
-,TRBJ2-7,-,TRBV6-4,14,CASSKEVGPYEQYF,TGTGCCAGCAGTAAGGAGGTTGGACCTTACGAGCAGTACTTC
-,TRBJ2-2,-,TRBV25-1,17,CASSEFNRGSRAGELFF,TGTGCCAGCAGTGAATTCAATAGGGGGAGTAGGGCCGGGGAGCTGTTTTTT
-,TRBJ2-1,-,TRBV6-1,12,CASSENRGEQFF,TGTGCCAGCAGTGAAAATAGGGGTGAGCAGTTCTTC
-,TRBJ2-3,-,TRBV6-2/TRBV6-3,18,CASSYPSATGTSTDTQYF,TGTGCCAGCAGTTACCCTTCGGCGACGGGGACTAGCACAGATACGCAGTATTTT
-,TRBJ2-3,-,TRBV28,12,CASSLGQGTQYF,TGTGCCAGCAGTTTGGGCCAGGGTACGCAGTATTTT
TRBD1,TRBJ2-5,-,TRBV4-1,12,CASSLGQGLQYF,TGCGCCAGCAGCCTCGGACAGGGGCTCCAGTACTTC
-,TRBJ2-7,once,TRBV2,15,CASSFAGTVYYEQYF,TGTGCCAGCAGCTTTGCCGGGACTGTTTACTACGAGCAGTACTTC
-,TRBJ2-7,few,TRBV30,11,CAWLTGIEQYF,TGTGCCTGGCTTACAGGGATCGAGCAGTACTTC
-,TRBJ1-6,-,TRBV5-1,15,CASSSSDRGNSPLHF,TGCGCCAGCAGCTCCTCGGACAGAGGCAATTCACCCCTCCACTTT
-,TRBJ2-1,-,TRBV19,15,CASTPGHGSYNEQFF,TGTGCCAGTACTCCGGGACACGGCTCCTACAATGAGCAGTTCTTC